This entry is about one T cell receptor beta chain. What it recognizes is unknown. This sample is part of a study of graft-versus-host responses after intestinal transplantation. The study's findings and limits: Analysis identified GvH clones in recipient marrow, with some appearing first in ileum or blood. Within the allografts of patients who had graft-donor T cell macrochimerism, graft-versus-host to host-versus-graft clonal ratios were high.

Assay used: immunoSEQ multiplex PCR; TCRdb lists only in-frame clones, some missing. The repertoire has approximately 300 clones, 86% of them found once; the top ten carry 20%. Processing was applied to graft tissue in order to liberate intraepithelial and lamina propria lymphocytes. This TCR came from a human patient who received an intestinal transplant, so some T cells may come from the graft donor. The sample here was ileum tissue, taken about 36 days after intestinal transplant.

In DNA form, the CDR3 reads TGTGCCAGCTCACCACGGAGCGCTGGGAGCAATCAGCCCCAGCATTTT. It yields the protein CASSPRSAGSNQPQHF. The gene calls are TRBV18 and TRBJ1-5; D remains ambiguous. The length of the CDR3 is 16 residues. Trimming cost V 1 base and J 1 base, with 11 bases left between them. Germline loops: CDR1 KGHSH, CDR2 LQKENI.